Sequencing of this T cell receptor (beta chain) was carried out in a study of shared clonotypes between healthy human individuals. In regard to this clone: What it recognizes is unknown.

The CDR3 sequence is 15 residues long. After removal of 10 bases from V and 4 bases from J, the junction contained 9 bases not matched to a gene. Germline CDR1 and CDR2: SNHLY and FYNNEI. In the authors' methods: With immunoSEQ giving junction-only sequences and no quality scores, filtering differed. Data came from immunoSEQ multiplex PCR; TCRdb stores just in-frame clones and leaves some out. D and trimming come from the DNA, and the V and J calls and clone size come from that table. Altogether under 600,000 clones are present, around 81% being singletons, with the ten largest covering 12%. Study findings and constraints: Sequencing depth was predicted to influence how clonotypes are shared among donors.

The source material was PBMCs. V and J are TRBV2 and TRBJ2-5; 13 positions agree with TRBD2. This sequence originates from a woman aged 40-49 years in good health. Some clones in this sample may be carry-over from other donors' samples. As DNA, the CDR3 is TGTGCCACCGGAGGACTAGCGGGAGTCGGAGAGACCCAGTACTTC. Translation: CATGGLAGVGETQYF.